The 21 T cell receptor beta chains reported below all come from one sample, sequenced in a study of graft-versus-host responses after intestinal transplantation. Produced via immunoSEQ multiplex PCR; TCRdb's table is partial and in-frame only. The data hold about 93,000 clones, with approximately 95% observed a single time. Their specific antigens are unknown. Material: unstimulated CD8+ T cells sorted from spleen or lymph node cells, obtained before intestinal transplant. All receptors derive from a human donor who received an intestinal transplant.

The count of this clone is one. This rearrangement joins TRBV25-1 to TRBJ2-1; 10 positions match TRBD1. Germline values: CDR1 MGHDK, CDR2 SYGVNS. The CDR3 sequence is 17 residues long. Trimming at V came to 2 bases and at J to 9 bases, leaving 13 bases not matched to a gene. CDR3 in DNA: TGTGCCAGCAGTGAAACTGGCGGGACAGGGGAGTGGGGTGAGCAGTTCTTC. This gives the protein CASSETGGTGEWGEQFF. The full variable domain, with the rest looked up from reference TRBV25-1 and TRBJ2-1, is EADIYQTPRYLVIGTGKKITLECSQTMGHDKMYWYQQDPGMELHLIHYSYGVNSTEKGDLSSESTVSRIRTEHFPLTLESARPSHTSQYLCASSETGGTGEWGEQFFGPGTRLTVL.

The chain carries TRBV28 and TRBJ2-3, with 9 bases matching TRBD2. CDR1 and CDR2 from the germline V gene are MDHEN and SYDVKM. The V segment lost 3 bases and the J segment 3 bases; nucleotides outside the gene matches: 4. The CDR3 is made up of 15 amino acids. The CDR3 DNA follows: TGTGCCAGCAGTTTCTCTAGCGGGGATACAGATACGCAGTATTTT. Translated: CASSFSSGDTDTQYF.

The rearrangement uses TRBV30 and TRBJ2-1; 7 bases fit TRBD2. Per the germline V gene, CDR1 is GTSNPN and CDR2 is SVGIG (reference sequence). Trimming at V came to 4 bases and at J to 5 bases, leaving 8 bases not matched to a gene. This CDR3 comprises 14 residues. This CDR3 reads CAWTLAGVNNEQFF. CDR3 DNA: TGTGCCTGGACGTTGGCGGGGGTCAACAATGAGCAGTTCTTC.

The chain has TRBV14 and TRBJ2-1; weak D call: TRBD2 (6 bases). This CDR3 is built from 16 residues. CDR1 SGHDN and CDR2 FVKESK come from the germline V gene. The V end was cut by 0 bases, the J end by 4 bases, with 13 bases between. The CDR3 DNA reads as TGTGCCAGCAGCCAAGAGTGGGCGGGGCCTTACAATGAGCAGTTCTTC. Translation: CASSQEWAGPYNEQFF.

This chain joins TRBV28 and TRBJ2-5; no firm D call. The CDR3 is 14 residues long. Germline CDR1 MDHEN, CDR2 SYDVKM. Trimming pared 2 bases from V and 5 bases from J, leaving 12 bases between. CDR3 in DNA: TGTGCCAGCAGTTTAACACATCCACCGGAGACCCAGTACTTC. Translated: CASSLTHPPETQYF.

The V gene is TRBV19, the J gene TRBJ1-1, with 7 bases lining up with TRBD1. Germline V lookup: CDR1 LNHDA, CDR2 SQIVND (reference sequence). V was pared by 9 bases and J by 6 bases, with 4 bases of the junction left unmatched. The CDR3 is 11 residues long. Here the CDR3 reads CASQTGAEAFF. The DNA of the CDR3 is TGTGCCAGCCAAACAGGGGCTGAAGCTTTCTTT.

CDR3 nucleotide sequence: TGTGCCAGTTGCGGGGCTGAATCATGGAATGAGCAGTTCTTC. This encodes CASCGAESWNEQFF. V is TRBV28 and J is TRBJ2-1; tentatively, D is TRBD2 (6 bases). The V gene's germline CDR1 is MDHEN and CDR2 SYDVKM. V lost 9 bases and J 7 bases, leaving 19 bases between the germline ends. The CDR3 totals 14 residues.

The CDR3 loop reads CASSRGQGDQPQHF. The CDR3 bases are TGTGCCAGCAGCCGTGGACAGGGGGACCAGCCCCAGCATTTT. V is TRBV7-3 and J is TRBJ1-5, with 10 positions matching TRBD1. This CDR3 contains 14 residues. J was trimmed by 7 bases and V by 5 bases; bases with no gene match: 5. The germline gives CDR1 SGHTA, CDR2 FQGTGA.

J is TRBJ1-1 and V is TRBV4-1, with D unclear. The CDR3 spans 13 residues. Looked up from germline, CDR1 is MGHRA and CDR2 is YSYEKL. V shed 1 base and J shed 10 bases, with 13 bases lying between them. CDR3 sequence (DNA): TGCGCCAGCAGCCAAGGGCATCTCACAGCAGCTTTCTTT. Amino acid sequence: CASSQGHLTAAFF.

The V gene is TRBV5-6, the J gene TRBJ1-5, with D perhaps TRBD1 (6 bases). V lost 4 bases and J lost 4, with 9 bases in between. The germline gives CDR1 SGHDT, CDR2 YYEEEE. This CDR3 region has 13 residues. DNA of the CDR3: TGTGCCAGCAGCAAAGACAGGAATCAGCCCCAGCATTTT. Its translation is CASSKDRNQPQHF.

The chain couples TRBV27 to TRBJ2-7; no reliable D call. V lost 2 bases to trimming and J lost 4 bases, with 9 bases between them. This CDR3 comprises 13 residues. Germline CDR1 MNHEY, CDR2 SMNVEV (reference sequence). CDR3 DNA: TGTGCCAGCAGTTTAAGTTCCGGGTACGAGCAGTACTTC. Amino acid sequence: CASSLSSGYEQYF.

This chain connects TRBV29-1 to TRBJ2-1; 14 nucleotides line up with TRBD2. The CDR3 loop spans 17 amino acids. Germline CDR1 is SQVTM and CDR2 is ANQGSEA. V shed 7 bases and J 4 bases; nucleotides not matched to a gene: 12. The CDR3 sequence is CSAFGTSGGGGYNEQFF. The CDR3 region has the DNA TGCAGCGCCTTCGGGACTAGCGGGGGAGGTGGGTACAATGAGCAGTTCTTC.

CDR3 residues: CSVEDKIDEQFF. The CDR3 nucleotides read TGCAGCGTTGAAGATAAAATCGATGAGCAGTTCTTC. The chain couples TRBV29-1 to TRBJ2-1, with D unclear. Trimming took off 0 bases at V and 8 bases at J, with 8 bases between the two ends. The CDR3 is made up of 12 amino acids. CDR1 and CDR2 (germline): SQVTM, ANQGSEA.

The gene calls are TRBV27 and TRBJ1-4; 7 bases are shared with TRBD1. CDR1 MNHEY and CDR2 SMNVEV come from the germline V gene (reference sequence). Trimming cost V 5 bases and J 3 bases; bases outside gene matches: 6. The CDR3 length is 15 residues. CDR3 in amino acids: CASSQTGLPNEKLFF. The DNA for the CDR3 is TGTGCCAGCAGTCAGACAGGGCTCCCTAATGAAAAACTGTTTTTT. Variable domain in full (rest from reference TRBV27 and TRBJ1-4): EAQVTQNPRYLITVTGKKLTVTCSQNMNHEYMSWYRQDPGLGLRQIYYSMNVEVTDKGDVPEGYKVSRKEKRNFPLILESPSPNQTSLYFCASSQTGLPNEKLFFGSGTQLSVL.

The chain recombines TRBV28 with TRBJ2-7; unclear D gene. V lost 6 bases to trimming and J lost 0 bases, with 12 bases between them. Germline V gene data show CDR1 as MDHEN and CDR2 as SYDVKM. The CDR3 is 14 residues long. The CDR3 bases are TGTGCCAGCAGAACAGTCGCTCTCTCCTACGAGCAGTACTTC. This encodes CASRTVALSYEQYF.

This sequence joins TRBV4-2 and TRBJ2-7; no clear D. Per germline, CDR1 LGHNA and CDR2 YNFKEQ. The CDR3 totals 13 residues. Trimming took 0 bases from V and 2 from J, leaving 5 bases between them. Here the CDR3 DNA reads TGTGCCAGCAGCCAAGAGAGGCCCTACGAGCAGTACTTC. Amino acid sequence: CASSQERPYEQYF.

The chain joins TRBV19 to TRBJ1-6; TRBD1 agrees at 8 bases. V lost 7 bases to trimming and J lost 10 bases; unmatched junction nucleotides: 6. CDR1 and CDR2 (germline): LNHDA, SQIVND (reference sequence). CDR3 length: 13 residues. In DNA, the CDR3 is TGTGCCAGTAAGACAGGGGTGGGATCACCCCTCCACTTT. Translation: CASKTGVGSPLHF.

V gene TRBV19 combines with J gene TRBJ2-7; D gene uncertain. The CDR3 is 13 residues long. CDR1 is LNHDA, CDR2 SQIVND, per germline (reference sequence). The V end was cut by 3 bases, the J end by 1 base, with 7 bases between. The chain's CDR3 is CASSMSDSYEQYF. CDR3 DNA sequence: TGTGCCAGTAGTATGTCAGATTCCTACGAGCAGTACTTC.

The chain links TRBV5-6 to TRBJ1-4; D is ambiguous. The CDR3 covers 16 residues. Per the germline V gene, CDR1 is SGHDT and CDR2 is YYEEEE. Trimming cost V 1 base and J 4 bases, with 14 bases left between them. The CDR3 nucleotides are TGTGCCAGCAGCTTGAAAATAGGGAGGAATAATGAAAAACTGTTTTTT. It is translated as CASSLKIGRNNEKLFF.

J is TRBJ2-7 and V is TRBV4-1, with D maybe TRBD2 (6 bases). Germline values: CDR1 MGHRA, CDR2 YSYEKL. This CDR3 has 13 amino acids. V was trimmed by 2 bases and J by 4 bases, leaving 9 bases between them. The CDR3 DNA reads TGCGCCAGCAGCCAAACTAGCTCTTACGAGCAGTACTTC. Translation: CASSQTSSYEQYF.

The chain is built from TRBV15 and TRBJ1-2, with 7 bases lining up with TRBD1. V shed 3 bases and J 10 bases; nucleotides not matched to a gene: 8. CDR1 and CDR2 from the germline V gene are LNHNV and YYDKDF (reference sequence). CDR3 length: 13 amino acids. The CDR3 reads CATSRGTGVDYTF. CDR3 bases: TGTGCCACCAGCAGGGGAACAGGGGTCGACTACACCTTC.